This TCR beta chain was sequenced during a study of cytomegalovirus exposure and HLA in healthy donors. Overall study results and limits: HLA-A and HLA-B allele assignments for most subjects were reportedly predicted accurately using TCR beta sequences. Donors belonging to an Asian-associated ancestry cluster reportedly showed fewer N-insertions in productive TCRs than the 666-donor mean, according to what a later analysis found. The availability of immune exposure information extended only to CMV serostatus.

Germline lookup yields CDR1 MDHEN and CDR2 SYDVKM. This CDR3 is 12 amino acids long. 60 Vbeta and 13 Jbeta primers were used in PCR. Clones were read by immunoSEQ multiplex PCR, and TCRdb kept only the in-frame ones, dropping some. The repertoire holds fewer than 300,000 clones, with roughly 88% as singletons. For this clone: What it recognizes is unknown. A read error may produce the germline difference seen at one junction end.

The rearrangement joins TRBV28 to TRBJ1-2; D unresolved. This clonotype was obtained from a middle-aged man in good health and CMV-seropositive. The sequenced sample was PBMCs. The CDR3: CASSTQNYGYTF. CDR3 nucleotide sequence: TGTGCCAGCAGTACCCAGAACTACGGCTACACCTTC.